This T cell receptor (beta chain) was identified in a study of blood T cell repertoires in COVID-19 (dated by TCRdb to 2019 to 2021). Describing the broader study: The collaborator samples originated in the United States, Italy and Spain and spanned the acute and convalescent phases of COVID-19. The material from the prospective study consisted of cDNA or gDNA derived from T cells, B-cell-depleted T cells, or PBMCs. Subjects who had been exposed to COVID-19, were actively infected with it, or had recovered from it provided the deeply sampled blood TCRbeta repertoires that made up the dataset. A freely available public database, intended as a resource for researchers studying the immune response to SARS-CoV-2, is where the repertoires were released. The samples were drawn from the first 160 participants of the ongoing ImmuneRACE study and from 1,254 subjects provided by 6 global collaborators. Nearly every sample came with metadata listing a de-identified subject ID, COVID-19 status, age in years and sex. Where available, HLA class I and class II types were obtained from metadata supplied by the sample provider rather than from assay-based typing.

Collaborating institutions collected whole blood in K2EDTA tubes following their own protocols. For TCRbeta analysis, collaborators shipped samples in one of three forms: frozen whole blood, isolated PBMCs, or DNA extracted from either of those sample types. Points the paper makes about the study in general: The quantity of clinical and demographic metadata differed by source and by participant and was supplied without curation.

Points on this clone: The specificity of this receptor is unknown. There are no base qualities to consult, and no much larger clone falls within one base.

TCRbeta CDR3 regions were amplified from genomic DNA using the immunoSEQ Assay, a bias-controlled multiplex PCR. The authors processed their data as follows. The number of nucleated cells in each sample was estimated from the amplification of reference gene primers within the assay. To quantify the absolute abundance of each unique TCRbeta CDR3 rearrangement, sequence reads were collapsed and filtered. For each sample, productive Simpson clonality was calculated as the square root of Simpson's diversity index across productive rearrangements. TCRdb holds this immuneACCESS table with in-frame rearrangements only. Some clones are missing; in checked studies, unresolved V genes explain under half, and the rest has no known cause. V, J and clone size derive from that table, while D and trimming were established from the DNA sequence. The table for this sample lists roughly 230,000 clones; roughly 84% of them were counted only once. The ten largest make up more than 0.75% of the sample.

Including cysteine and phenylalanine, the CDR3 has 16 amino acids. Only CDR3 DNA is held: 48 bases, read in frame from base 1. At the junction V is shortened by 2 bases and J by 4 bases, with 15 bases in between. CDR1 is given as GTSNPN and CDR2 as SVGIG, both from the germline V gene (reference sequence). Material for sequencing was peripheral blood. This TCR was sampled from a middle-aged man with acute or convalescent COVID-19. The chain couples TRBV30 to TRBJ2-6; TRBD1 is a possible D gene, resting on 6 matching bases. The CDR3 is CAWSCKTGSGANVLTF. The bases are TGTGCCTGGAGTTGTAAGACAGGTTCGGGGGCCAACGTCCTGACTTTC. With the rest looked up from the reference TRBV30 and TRBJ2-6 genes rather than sequenced, the full variable domain is SQTIHQWPATLVQPVGSPLSLECTVEGTSNPNLYWYRQAAGRGLQLLFYSVGIGQISSEVPQNLSASRPQDRQFILSSKKLLLSDSGFYLCAWSCKTGSGANVLTFGAGSRLTVL.